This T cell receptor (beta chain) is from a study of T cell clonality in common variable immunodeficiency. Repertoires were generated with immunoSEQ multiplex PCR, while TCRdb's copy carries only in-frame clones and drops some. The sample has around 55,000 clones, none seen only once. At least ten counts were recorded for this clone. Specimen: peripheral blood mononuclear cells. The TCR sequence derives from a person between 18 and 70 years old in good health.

CDR3 DNA, as far as it was read: TGTGCCACCGGGACTAGCGGGGGGGAAGAG. It encodes CATGTSGGEE. Given in full, the CDR3 is CATGTSGGEELFF. This chain connects TRBV12-3 or TRBV12-4 to TRBJ2-2, with TRBD2 matching 16 bases. Read coverage stops 3 residues before the CDR3 terminus; the germline J gene supplies the remainder. The CDR3 length is 13 residues.